The source of this TCR beta chain is a study of control samples from healthy donors and cancer patients. Profiling relied on immunoSEQ multiplex PCR, and the TCRdb table lists in-frame clones only, not all of them. The top ten hold roughly 20% of the sample, which has around 90,000 clones, about 89% seen once. This CDR3 region has 13 residues. In germline, CDR1 is SQVTM, CDR2 ANQGSEA. The ends were cut back, 6 bases at V and 4 bases at J, with 12 bases in the middle. The gene calls are TRBV29-1 and TRBJ1-4; D is perhaps TRBD1 (5 bases). The clonotype was recovered from a man aged 25-45 years in good health. The sequenced material came from blood. CDR3: CSVKGRFNEKLFF. The CDR3 coding sequence is TGCAGCGTCAAGGGACGGTTTAATGAAAAACTGTTTTTT.